This is a list of T cell receptor beta chains from one sample in a study of T cell changes during pregnancy in multiple sclerosis. The method was immunoSEQ multiplex PCR; TCRdb's version includes in-frame clones alone and lacks a portion of them. The data hold 40,000 or so clones, with about 90% observed a single time. The input for sequencing was CD8+ T cells from peripheral blood mononuclear cells, taken in the first trimester of pregnancy. The receptors here all came from a female donor with multiple sclerosis, enrolled in a pregnancy study. Both conserved end residues are part of each CDR3. Fields, in order: V gene, J gene, D gene, CDR3 DNA, CDR3 protein. The D gene is left open where the match is weak.

TRBV9	TRBJ2-2	.	TGTGCCAGCGGAGTCGCGAACACCGGGGAGCTGTTTTTT	CASGVANTGELFF
TRBV7-8	TRBJ2-1	.	TGTGCCAGCAGCTTAGTTGTGACACATACCTACAATGAGCAGTTCTTC	CASSLVVTHTYNEQFF
TRBV19	TRBJ1-2	TRBD1	TGTGCCAGTAGTATAGCAACAGGGGCTGGCTACACCTTC	CASSIATGAGYTF
TRBV6-1	TRBJ2-3	.	TGTGCCAGCTCGGACTTCTACGGCGGTACAGATACGCAGTATTTT	CASSDFYGGTDTQYF
TRBV7-7	TRBJ2-2	.	TGTGCCAGCAGCACGAGTGAGCGGGCCGGGAACCTTCTCGGGGAGCTGTTTTTT	CASSTSERAGNLLGELFF
TRBV21-1	TRBJ1-2	.	TGTGCCAGCAGCAAGAATGGCAGGGACAATGGCTACACCTTC	CASSKNGRDNGYTF
TRBV4-1	TRBJ1-4	TRBD1	TGCGCCAGCAGCCGGGGACAGCTCTATAATGAAAAACTGTTTTTT	CASSRGQLYNEKLFF
TRBV4-2	TRBJ2-7	TRBD2	TGTGCCAGCAGCCAAGATCTTGGAGCGGGAGGCATCGAGCAGTACTTC	CASSQDLGAGGIEQYF
TRBV7-9	TRBJ2-5	TRBD2	TGTGCCAGCAGCAACGGCGGGGGGGGACTAAGAGAGACCCAGTACTTC	CASSNGGGGLRETQYF
TRBV23-1	TRBJ2-2	TRBD1	TGCGCCAGCAGTCCCCGGGACAGGGGCCGCGGGGAGCTGTTTTTT	CASSPRDRGRGELFF
TRBV19	TRBJ1-5	TRBD1	TGTGCCAGTAGGGACAGGGTGCTTCCAGATCAGCCCCAGCATTTT	CASRDRVLPDQPQHF
TRBV5-6	TRBJ1-2	TRBD1	TGTGCCAGCAGCGTTGAGACAGGGCTTTACTATGGCTACACCTTC	CASSVETGLYYGYTF
TRBV5-6	TRBJ2-7	TRBD1	TGTGCCAGCAGCCTAGGAGGGGACAGGATTTACGAGCAGTACTTC	CASSLGGDRIYEQYF
TRBV7-2	TRBJ1-4	TRBD1	TGTGCCAGCAGCGTAACAGGGGGCTTTGAAAAACTGTTTTTT	CASSVTGGFEKLFF
TRBV5-1	TRBJ2-3	.	TGCGCCAGCAGCTGGGCGGAGGGTTCCCCTAGCACAGATACGCAGTATTTT	CASSWAEGSPSTDTQYF
TRBV4-3	TRBJ2-2	.	TGCGCCAGCAGCCAAGGTCGGGGAAGGTCCGGGGAGCTGTTTTTT	CASSQGRGRSGELFF
TRBV7-8	TRBJ2-5	.	TGTGCCAGCAGCTTAGAGGGGGGGCACGGACAAGAGACCCAGTACTTC	CASSLEGGHGQETQYF
TRBV9	TRBJ2-3	.	TGTGCCAGCAGCGTAGAGGTGGGCTCAGATACGCAGTATTTT	CASSVEVGSDTQYF
TRBV10-2	TRBJ2-7	.	TGCGCCGTTGCGGTAGGAGGGTCTAGCTCCTACGAGCAGTACTTC	CAVAVGGSSSYEQYF
TRBV27	TRBJ2-7	TRBD1	TGTGCCAGCAGGCGCGGACAGGGTGACGAGCAGTACTTC	CASRRGQGDEQYF
TRBV7-2	TRBJ1-2	TRBD1	TGTGCCAGCAGAGCCGGGACAGGGGTTTTCTATGGCTACACCTTC	CASRAGTGVFYGYTF
TRBV13	TRBJ1-2	.	TGTGCCAGCAGCTTAGGCGAGGGTGCTGGTGGCTACACCTTC	CASSLGEGAGGYTF
TRBV25-1	TRBJ2-7	.	TGTGCCAGCAGTCCCTCGCGCACCAGGGAGCAGTACTTC	CASSPSRTREQYF
TRBV6-6	TRBJ2-2	.	TGTGCCAGCAGCCTGACTGCCCGGCTGTTTTTT	CASSLTARLFF
TRBV6-1	TRBJ2-7	.	TGTGCCAGCAGTGAAATGTTTGGGCAGGGGTTCTACGACGAGCAGTACTTC	CASSEMFGQGFYDEQYF
TRBV13	TRBJ1-1	.	TGTGCCAGCAGCTTAGGACGGAGGCCCACTGAAGCTTTCTTT	CASSLGRRPTEAFF
TRBV5-4	TRBJ2-2	.	TGTGCCAGCAGCGCTCAAACAGGGCCCACCGGGGAGCTGTTTTTT	CASSAQTGPTGELFF
TRBV6-6	TRBJ2-5	.	TGTGCCAGCAGTCTCAACCCAGGGGTAGAGACCCAGTACTTC	CASSLNPGVETQYF